The 32 T cell receptor beta chains below all came from one sample that was sequenced in a study of T cell changes during pregnancy in multiple sclerosis. Clones were read by immunoSEQ multiplex PCR, and TCRdb kept only the in-frame ones, dropping some. The repertoire includes about 42,000 clones, approximately 81% of them detected once, and around 0.7% sits in the top ten. The material sequenced was CD4+ T cells from peripheral blood mononuclear cells, taken before pregnancy. The receptors shown here come from a female donor with multiple sclerosis, enrolled in a pregnancy study.

The chain has TRBV30 and TRBJ2-7; 11 bases agree with TRBD2. There are 13 residues in the CDR3. Looked up from germline, CDR1 is GTSNPN and CDR2 is SVGIG (reference sequence). Trimming cost V 3 bases and J 7 bases; bases outside gene matches: 5. CDR3 in amino acids: CAWRLAGVGEQYF. The CDR3 bases are TGTGCCTGGAGACTAGCGGGAGTGGGAGAGCAGTACTTC.

V is TRBV2 and J is TRBJ2-4, with D tentatively TRBD2 (6 bases). This CDR3 has 13 residues. CDR1 SNHLY and CDR2 FYNNEI come from the germline V gene. Trimming pared 7 bases from V and 4 bases from J, leaving 11 bases between. DNA of the CDR3: TGTGCCAGCAACCCAGGGAGGAAAAACATTCAGTACTTC. It translates to CASNPGRKNIQYF. The variable domain in full, with the rest retrieved from reference TRBV2 and TRBJ2-4, is EPEVTQTPSHQVTQMGQEVILRCVPISNHLYFYWYRQILGQKVEFLVSFYNNEISEKSEIFDDQFSVERPDGSNFTLKIRSTKLEDSAMYFCASNPGRKNIQYFGAGTRLSVL.

This clone was seen ten or more times. This sequence joins TRBV27 and TRBJ2-3, with D unclear. Germline assignment: CDR1 MNHEY and CDR2 SMNVEV (reference sequence). The CDR3 is made up of 14 amino acids. V dropped 4 bases and J dropped 3 bases, with 11 bases sitting between them. CDR3 in DNA: TGTGCCAGCAGTTCCCCTCTGCGGACAGATACGCAGTATTTT. Amino acids: CASSSPLRTDTQYF.

The chain couples TRBV7-2 to TRBJ2-3; 9 bases are a match to TRBD2. V shed 2 bases, J shed 4 bases, and the junction held 10 bases outside the gene matches. The V gene's germline CDR1 is SGHTA and CDR2 FQGNSA. CDR3 size: 17 residues. DNA of the CDR3: TGTGCCAGCAGCTTAAGGAGGGCGGGGGGGCTCTCAGATACGCAGTATTTT. Amino acid sequence: CASSLRRAGGLSDTQYF.

In DNA form, the CDR3 reads TGTGCCAGCAGTTACTCTGCAGGTTACGGAACTGAAGCTTTCTTT. It translates to CASSYSAGYGTEAFF. The chain employs TRBV6-5 and TRBJ1-1; no firm D call. Germline assignment: CDR1 MNHEY and CDR2 SVGAGI. The V end lost 0 bases, the J end lost 5 bases, and 13 bases lay between the germline ends. This CDR3 is built from 15 residues.

This rearrangement joins TRBV5-6 to TRBJ2-6; D remains unclear. The CDR3 is 15 amino acids. V gave up 2 bases and J gave up 0 bases, with 6 bases separating them. CDR1 is SGHDT, CDR2 YYEEEE, per germline. As DNA, the CDR3 is TGTGCCAGCAGCTTTACTAACTCTGGGGCCAACGTCCTGACTTTC. This sequence encodes CASSFTNSGANVLTF.

V gene TRBV6-5 combines with J gene TRBJ1-1; D gene uncertain. V was pared by 2 bases and J by 5 bases, with 9 bases between. The CDR3 is 13 amino acids. Germline CDR1 and CDR2: MNHEY and SVGAGI. CDR3 nucleotide sequence: TGTGCCAGCAGTTACCTCGGAGGTACTGAAGCTTTCTTT. This translates into CASSYLGGTEAFF.

This chain connects TRBV29-1 to TRBJ1-2; D not resolved. This CDR3 has 11 residues. Trimming removed 8 bases from V and 3 bases from J, with 10 bases in between. Germline CDR1 and CDR2: SQVTM and ANQGSEA. This CDR3 reads CSSADDYGYTF. CDR3 bases: TGCAGCTCCGCAGATGACTATGGCTACACCTTC.

The chain carries TRBV11-1 and TRBJ1-2; unclear D gene. CDR1 is SGHAT, CDR2 FQDESV, per germline (reference sequence). V shed 5 bases and J shed 2 bases, with 12 bases lying between them. CDR3 length: 14 amino acids. CDR3 residues: CASSVGVLNYGYTF. The CDR3 bases are TGTGCCAGCAGCGTCGGGGTTTTAAACTATGGCTACACCTTC.

This clone showed up just once. V is TRBV25-1 and J is TRBJ2-1, with D possibly matching TRBD2 (6 bases). The CDR3 length is 16 residues. Germline V gene data show CDR1 as MGHDK and CDR2 as SYGVNS. The V end lost 6 bases, the J end lost 1 base, and 16 bases lay between the germline ends. CDR3 bases: TGTGCCAGCAGCTTGGCCGATGGGGGGTCCTACAATGAGCAGTTCTTC. As protein: CASSLADGGSYNEQFF.

CDR3 sequence (DNA): TGTGCCAGTAGTCAGACTAGCGCGAACAATGAGCAGTTCTTC. This sequence encodes CASSQTSANNEQFF. The chain recombines TRBV19 with TRBJ2-1, with 8 bases aligning to TRBD2. The CDR3 totals 14 residues. CDR1 and CDR2 from the germline V gene are LNHDA and SQIVND (reference sequence). The trim removed 5 bases at V and 5 bases at J, leaving 5 bases unmatched.

V and J are TRBV7-7 and TRBJ2-7; a weak D match, TRBD1 (5 bases). Trimming took off 1 base at V and 2 bases at J, with 15 bases between the two ends. This CDR3 contains 16 residues. The germline gives CDR1 SSHAT, CDR2 FNYEAQ (reference sequence). Here the CDR3 reads CASSLVLHRPTYEQYF. The DNA of the CDR3 is TGTGCCAGCAGCTTAGTACTTCACAGGCCAACCTACGAGCAGTACTTC.

This chain joins TRBV5-4 and TRBJ1-2; D is unclear. Trimming stripped 0 bases from V and 5 bases from J, with 8 bases between. Germline values: CDR1 SGHNT, CDR2 YYREEE (reference sequence). The CDR3 sequence is 13 residues long. The CDR3 reads CASSLDGSYGYTF. DNA for the CDR3: TGTGCCAGCAGCTTGGATGGGAGTTATGGCTACACCTTC.

J is TRBJ2-5 and V is TRBV6-1; 7 bases are a match to TRBD1. V trimming: 4 bases; J trimming: 2 bases; junction bases outside the gene matches: 10. CDR3 size: 16 residues. Germline V CDR1 and CDR2: MNHNS, SASEGT. CDR3 nucleotide sequence: TGTGCCAGCAGTGCATCAAGACAGGGTGGGCAAGAGACCCAGTACTTC. Residues: CASSASRQGGQETQYF.

The chain combines TRBV5-1 with TRBJ1-3; 8 positions agree with TRBD1. Germline CDR1 is SGHRS and CDR2 is YFSETQ. The CDR3 covers 14 residues. V shed 4 bases and J 2 bases; nucleotides not matched to a gene: 2. DNA for the CDR3: TGCGCCAGCAGCCTGGACAGGGCTGGAAACACCATATATTTT. It specifies CASSLDRAGNTIYF.

The V and J genes are TRBV27 and TRBJ1-1; 7 bases agree with TRBD1. The ends lost 6 bases at V and 1 base at J; junction bases unmatched: 5. The CDR3 sequence is 14 residues long. The germline CDR1 and CDR2 sequences are MNHEY and SMNVEV (reference sequence). The CDR3 spells CASRRGLTNTEAFF. CDR3 bases: TGTGCCAGCAGGAGGGGGCTGACGAACACTGAAGCTTTCTTT.

The sample holds one count of this clone. The chain couples TRBV27 to TRBJ2-7; 10 positions match TRBD1. V trimming: 10 bases; J trimming: 1 base; junction bases outside the gene matches: 10. CDR1 MNHEY and CDR2 SMNVEV come from the germline V gene (reference sequence). The CDR3 sequence is 15 residues long. The CDR3 DNA sequence: TGTGCCAATATCCCCCGGGACAGGGGTTCCTACGAGCAGTACTTC. This gives the protein CANIPRDRGSYEQYF.

V gene TRBV19 combines with J gene TRBJ1-1; D is unclear. Germline V CDR1 and CDR2: LNHDA, SQIVND (reference sequence). Deletions cut 3 bases from V and 1 base from J, with 12 bases between. There are 15 residues in the CDR3. This CDR3 is CASSIRGRPNTEAFF. CDR3 in DNA: TGTGCCAGTAGTATTCGAGGGCGGCCGAACACTGAAGCTTTCTTT. Supplemented by reference TRBV19 and TRBJ1-1, the full variable domain reads DGGITQSPKYLFRKEGQNVTLSCEQNLNHDAMYWYRQDPGQGLRLIYYSQIVNDFQKGDIAEGYSVSREKKESFPLTVTSAQKNPTAFYLCASSIRGRPNTEAFFGQGTRLTVV.

The rearrangement links TRBV6-4 to TRBJ2-1; the D is unclear. Germline CDR1 and CDR2: MRHNA and SNTAGT. V was shortened by 6 bases and J by 8 bases, with 17 bases between the two germline ends. The CDR3 is made up of 14 amino acids. DNA for the CDR3: TGTGCCAGCAGGCGAGAGGCGGAAAGCTATGAGCAGTTCTTC. This sequence encodes CASRREAESYEQFF.

V and J are TRBV2 and TRBJ1-6; no clear D gene. The germline V gene has CDR1 SNHLY and CDR2 FYNNEI. V was cut by 5 bases and J by 10 bases, with 21 bases left in between. This CDR3 has 16 amino acids. As DNA, the CDR3 is TGTGCCAGCAGTTCCTACGACGCAGGCTTCGAATCACCCCTCCACTTT. This translates into CASSSYDAGFESPLHF.

The rearrangement joins TRBV18 to TRBJ1-3; D not resolved. The CDR3 is 16 residues long. Germline assignment: CDR1 KGHSH and CDR2 LQKENI. The germline V and J ends were trimmed by 1 base and 2 bases, with 12 bases remaining between them. The CDR3 sequence is CASSPRAGITGNTIYF. As DNA, the CDR3 is TGTGCCAGCTCACCACGGGCAGGCATCACTGGAAACACCATATATTTT. Full variable domain (outside the CDR3, taken from reference TRBV18 and TRBJ1-3): NAGVMQNPRHLVRRRGQEARLRCSPMKGHSHVYWYRQLPEEGLKFMVYLQKENIIDESGMPKERFSAEFPKEGPSILRIQQVVRGDSAAYFCASSPRAGITGNTIYFGEGSWLTVV.

Here the CDR3 DNA reads TGCAGCGCCCCTGGCGCAGGCCAAGAGACCCAGTACTTC. Its translation is CSAPGAGQETQYF. The chain joins TRBV29-1 to TRBJ2-5; D is undetermined. V dropped 7 bases and J dropped 1 base, with 13 bases sitting between them. The length of the CDR3 is 13 residues. Germline CDR1 and CDR2: SQVTM and ANQGSEA.

J is TRBJ2-7 and V is TRBV7-8; 9 nucleotides match TRBD2. Per the germline V gene, CDR1 is SGHVS and CDR2 is FQNEAQ. CDR3 length: 15 residues. Losses at the gene ends were 3 bases for V and 1 base for J; bases not matched to a gene: 4. CDR3 region: CASSLGLAGSYEQYF. The CDR3 region has the DNA TGTGCCAGCAGCTTGGGGCTAGCGGGGTCCTACGAGCAGTACTTC.

This sequence joins TRBV18 and TRBJ2-5, with D unclear. Germline lookup yields CDR1 KGHSH and CDR2 LQKENI. The V end lost 6 bases, the J end lost 5 bases, and 10 bases lay between the germline ends. CDR3 size: 12 residues. CDR3 sequence reads: CASSPSAETQYF. The CDR3 DNA is TGTGCCAGCTCTCCTAGTGCGGAGACCCAGTACTTC.

In its sample, this clone was seen a few times. The chain uses TRBV10-3 and TRBJ2-7; a weak D match, TRBD1 (5 bases). Per germline, CDR1 ENHRY and CDR2 SYGVKD. Deletions cut 7 bases from V and 2 bases from J, with 12 bases between. This CDR3 is 13 amino acids long. CDR3 nucleotide sequence: TGTGCCATCAAGGGGCGGCTAACCTACGAGCAGTACTTC. This sequence encodes CAIKGRLTYEQYF.

The V gene is TRBV19, the J gene TRBJ1-6, with D uncertain. This CDR3 region has 15 residues. Deletions cut 4 bases from V and 11 bases from J, with 18 bases between. CDR1 and CDR2 from the germline V gene are LNHDA and SQIVND (reference sequence). The CDR3 reads CASSKIDQDSPPLHF. DNA for the CDR3: TGTGCCAGTAGTAAAATCGACCAGGACTCTCCACCCCTCCACTTT.

The V and J genes are TRBV5-1 and TRBJ1-2; 7 positions match TRBD1. Germline CDR1 SGHRS, CDR2 YFSETQ. The length of the CDR3 is 14 residues. The junction had 13 bases not matched to a gene; V was cut back by 7 bases and J by 7 bases. CDR3 coding DNA: TGCGCCAGCCGGGTTTCCGGGACAGAACTTGGCTACACCTTC. It encodes CASRVSGTELGYTF.

As concerns this clone: Other nucleotide sequences from this sample produce the same CDR3. The gene calls are TRBV7-2 and TRBJ1-2; no definite D call. Germline loops: CDR1 SGHTA, CDR2 FQGNSA. Trimming took 5 bases from V and 2 from J, leaving 9 bases between them. This CDR3 is built from 13 residues. CDR3 in DNA: TGTGCCAGCAGCCCTCCTAGGAACTATGGCTACACCTTC. This encodes CASSPPRNYGYTF.

V is TRBV11-3 and J is TRBJ2-1, with D hard to call. The V end was cut by 2 bases, the J end by 6 bases, with 5 bases between. Germline V gene data show CDR1 as SGHNT and CDR2 as YENEEA. This CDR3 is built from 12 residues. Here the CDR3 DNA reads TGTGCCAGCAGCTTATATCGCAATGAGCAGTTCTTC. Translating gives CASSLYRNEQFF.

V and J are TRBV4-3 and TRBJ2-1; 8 bases fit TRBD1. Germline V lookup: CDR1 LGHNA, CDR2 YSLEER. This CDR3 comprises 16 residues. The V segment lost 2 bases and the J segment 9 bases; nucleotides outside the gene matches: 12. The CDR3 sequence is CASSQPKTGVQGEQFF. CDR3 DNA sequence: TGCGCCAGCAGCCAACCCAAGACAGGGGTCCAGGGTGAGCAGTTCTTC.

The J gene is TRBJ2-7, the V gene TRBV10-2; 10 positions match TRBD2. Germline CDR1 is WSHSY and CDR2 is SAAADI. This CDR3 contains 13 residues. Trimming at V came to 7 bases and at J to 2 bases, leaving 2 bases not matched to a gene. The chain's CDR3 is CASTSGGAYEQYF. In nucleotides, the CDR3 is TGCGCCAGCACAAGCGGGGGGGCCTACGAGCAGTACTTC.

This clone came up a few times. V gene TRBV30 combines with J gene TRBJ2-1; D not certain. V lost 2 bases, J lost 8 bases, and 7 bases lay in between. Germline CDR1 reads GTSNPN; CDR2 reads SVGIG (reference sequence). The CDR3 length is 11 residues. CDR3 nucleotide sequence: TGTGCCTGGAGTTCCTCCGATGAGCAGTTCTTC. It codes for CAWSSSDEQFF.